Listed below are T cell receptor beta chains from one sample, sequenced in a study of vaccination and CD4 T cells after COVID-19. TCRdb called the PCR reads again in MiXCR, with one record for every CDR3 protein. The sample consists of under 20,000 distinct CDR3 sequences, 51% of them appearing once. These receptors have no known antigen. The material was CD4+ T cells from blood, cultured in vitro, obtained about 7 months after SARS-CoV-2 vaccination. These receptors were collected from a human donor who had recovered from COVID-19. The CDR3 runs from the conserved cysteine through the conserved F or W. A D gene is named only where the DNA matches it firmly. Size values are once, few and many counts, or a class for expanded clones, and some rows have none.

TRBV7-3	.	TRBD2	TRBJ2-3	TGTGCCAGCAGCTTTCAGGGCGGGAGGAGGTCAGATACGCAGTATTTT	CASSFQGGRRSDTQYF
TRBV18	few	TRBD2	TRBJ2-7	TGTGCCAGCTCACCGGGACTAGTATCGGGTGAGCAGTACTTC	CASSPGLVSGEQYF
TRBV6-4	.	.	TRBJ1-3	TGTGCCAGCAGTGAGGCAGGGACAAGCTCTGGAAACACCATATATTTT	CASSEAGTSSGNTIYF
TRBV7-2	medium-sized	.	TRBJ2-5	TGTGCCAGCAGCTCTGTTGGGGAGTCAGGGACCCAGTACTTC	CASSSVGESGTQYF
TRBV27	few	.	TRBJ2-3	TGTGCCAGCAGTAAGACATCCGATACGCAGTATTTT	CASSKTSDTQYF
TRBV7-9	.	.	TRBJ2-2	TGTGCCAGCAGCTTAGCTCTCCGAACCGGGGAGCTGTTTTTT	CASSLALRTGELFF
TRBV6-1	.	TRBD1	TRBJ1-2	TGTGCCAGCAGAATACAGGGGGCGGTCTATGGCTACACCTTC	CASRIQGAVYGYTF
TRBV7-8	few	.	TRBJ2-1	TGTGCCAGCAGCTTAGGAGGGGGGTTCTATGAGCAGTTCTTC	CASSLGGGFYEQFF
TRBV7-2	.	TRBD1	TRBJ1-5	TGTGCCAGCAGGGGACAGGGCACCCAGCCCCAGCATTTT	CASRGQGTQPQHF
TRBV7-8	.	TRBD1	TRBJ2-2	TGTGCCAGCAGCTTATTTGGCAGGGGGAGTCGAACCGGGGAGCTGTTTTTT	CASSLFGRGSRTGELFF
TRBV20-1	.	.	TRBJ2-7	TGCAGTGCTAGTGGGGGGGGCGACGAGCAGTACTTC	CSASGGGDEQYF
TRBV27	few	TRBD1	TRBJ1-2	TGTGCCAGCAGTTCAACCCTTGACAGGGTTCTACGATCCGGCTACACCTTC	CASSSTLDRVLRSGYTF
TRBV6-2/TRBV6-3	.	.	TRBJ2-3	TGTGCCAGCAGCAAAGGGGCGAACACAGATACGCAGTATTTT	CASSKGANTDTQYF
TRBV6-1	.	.	TRBJ2-2	TGTGCCAGCAGTGAACTGTGGGGCGGGGAGCTGTTTTTT	CASSELWGGELFF
TRBV7-2	.	.	TRBJ2-7	TGTGCCAGCAGCTCGACCTTGTTGGCTACCTACGAGCAGTACTTC	CASSSTLLATYEQYF
TRBV6-1	few	TRBD1	TRBJ1-6	TGTGCCAGCAGCCCCGATCCCGACAGGGGAAGGACAGCACCCCTCCACTTT	CASSPDPDRGRTAPLHF
TRBV7-8	.	TRBD1	TRBJ2-2	TGTGCCAGCAGCTTAAGGGACAGAAACACCGGGGAGCTGTTTTTT	CASSLRDRNTGELFF
TRBV7-9	.	TRBD1	TRBJ2-3	TGTGCCAGCAGCTTAGGGCGGACAGGGTCAGATACGCAGTATTTT	CASSLGRTGSDTQYF
TRBV19	.	.	TRBJ1-6	TGTGCCACCTCAAATCTCCCACACTCGGGTTCACCCCTCCACTTT	CATSNLPHSGSPLHF
TRBV20-1	few	.	TRBJ1-2	TGCAGTGCTAGAGACCCCCTGGGATATGGCTACACCTTC	CSARDPLGYGYTF
TRBV11-2	.	.	TRBJ2-7	TGTGCCAGCAGCTTGCAGGGGTCCGAGCAGTACTTC	CASSLQGSEQYF
TRBV15	.	.	TRBJ1-1	TGTGCCACCAGCAGAGCAGGGGCGCTGAACACTGAAGCTTTCTTT	CATSRAGALNTEAFF
TRBV29-1	once	.	TRBJ2-1	TGCAGCGTTAAGACAGGTTTTTTGTACAATGAGCAGTTCTTC	CSVKTGFLYNEQFF
TRBV7-2	few	.	TRBJ2-7	TGTGCCAGCAGCACAAATTACTTGTACGAGCAGTACTTC	CASSTNYLYEQYF
TRBV20-1	.	.	TRBJ2-2	TGCAGTGCTAGAGCGGGGGCCGGGGAGCTGTTTTTT	CSARAGAGELFF
TRBV10-3	.	TRBD2	TRBJ2-5	TGTGCCATCAGTCCGCAACTGACTAGCGGGAATGTGAGAGAGACCCAGTACTTC	CAISPQLTSGNVRETQYF
TRBV10-3	.	.	TRBJ1-1	TGTGCCATCAGTGGGAGACTGGGGGGGAACACTGAAGCTTTCTTT	CAISGRLGGNTEAFF
TRBV7-9	few	TRBD2	TRBJ2-2	TGTGCCAGCAGCTTTCGAGTGGGAGGGAACGCCGTAGTTGGGGAGCTGTTTTTT	CASSFRVGGNAVVGELFF
TRBV12-3/TRBV12-4	.	.	TRBJ1-1	TGTGCCAGCACCCAATCGGATCGAACCTGGGTAGCTTTCTTT	CASTQSDRTWVAFF
TRBV18	.	.	TRBJ2-3	TGTGCCAGCTCACCCACAGAGGGCACAGATACGCAGTATTTT	CASSPTEGTDTQYF
TRBV15	.	TRBD2	TRBJ2-7	TGTGCCACCAGCAGAGATACACTAGCGGGAGTGGCGGAGCAGTACTTC	CATSRDTLAGVAEQYF
TRBV2	.	TRBD2	TRBJ2-5	TGTGCCAGCAGTGAGGGGACTAGTGTTGGGACCCAGTACTTC	CASSEGTSVGTQYF
TRBV14	.	TRBD2	TRBJ2-3	TGTGCCAGCAGCGGAGGCCCATTAGCGGGAGTGGTAGATACGCAGTATTTT	CASSGGPLAGVVDTQYF
TRBV7-2	.	.	TRBJ1-1	TGTGCCAGCAGCTTAGGGCACACCGATGAAGCTTTCTTT	CASSLGHTDEAFF
TRBV7-8	few	.	TRBJ1-1	TGTGCCAGCACCAAACGAGAGGGAACTGAAGCTTTCTTT	CASTKREGTEAFF
TRBV19	.	TRBD1	TRBJ1-1	TGTGCCAGTAGTGGGGGGACAGGGGGGAACACTGAAGCTTTCTTT	CASSGGTGGNTEAFF
TRBV6-5	few	.	TRBJ2-3	TGTGCCAGCAGTTACTCGACGTTGCGCTATAGCACAGATACGCAGTATTTT	CASSYSTLRYSTDTQYF
TRBV19	.	.	TRBJ1-5	TGTGCCAGTAGTTCGCCATATCCGTCCCAGCATTTT	CASSSPYPSQHF
TRBV21-1	.	.	TRBJ2-7	TGTGCCAGCAGCGCTACGAACTCCTTTATGGGGCAGTACTTC	CASSATNSFMGQYF
TRBV7-8	.	.	TRBJ1-1	TGTGCCAGCAGCTTATATCGGAACACTGAAGCTTTCTTT	CASSLYRNTEAFF
TRBV2	.	.	TRBJ2-7	TGTGCCAGCAAGGCAGCGGCCGGCGAGCAGTACTTC	CASKAAAGEQYF
TRBV20-1	.	.	TRBJ2-7	TGCAGTGCTAGCTTCTTGGGAAAGGACTACGAGCAGTACTTC	CSASFLGKDYEQYF
TRBV10-3	.	.	TRBJ2-5	TGTGCCATCAGTGAGTCTGGGCGGGGACAGTCTCTACGAGAGCAGTACTTC	CAISESGRGQSLREQYF
TRBV7-8	.	TRBD1	TRBJ1-4	TGTGCCAGCAGCTTAGCGTGGACAGGGACAACTAATGAAAAACTGTTTTTT	CASSLAWTGTTNEKLFF
TRBV6-1	.	.	TRBJ1-2	TGTGCCAGCAGTAATAGGGTGACAGGTTCGGATGATGGCTACACCTTC	CASSNRVTGSDDGYTF
TRBV6-5	once	.	TRBJ1-1	TGTGCCAGCAGTTACCTCGGAAACACTGAAGCTTTCTTT	CASSYLGNTEAFF
TRBV6-5	.	TRBD1	TRBJ1-5	TGTGCCAGCAGTTACGGATTCTCGGGACAGGGGATGGGTCAGCCCCAGCATTTT	CASSYGFSGQGMGQPQHF
TRBV6-5	hyperexpanded	.	TRBJ2-7	TGTGCCAGCAGTTCAACAGGGTTTTCCTCCTACGAGCAGTACTTC	CASSSTGFSSYEQYF
TRBV6-1	few	.	TRBJ1-6	TGTGCCAGCAGTGAAGCTGCGACCTGGGATAATTCACCCCTCCACTTT	CASSEAATWDNSPLHF
TRBV7-2	.	TRBD2	TRBJ2-1	TGTGCCAGCAGCTCCCGGACTAGCGGGGGTAACTCCTACAATGAGCAGTTCTTC	CASSSRTSGGNSYNEQFF
TRBV7-2	.	.	TRBJ1-2	TGTGCCAGCAGCTTAAGACTCCTGTATGGCTACACCTTC	CASSLRLLYGYTF
TRBV12-3/TRBV12-4	once	.	TRBJ1-5	TGTGCCAGCAGTTTTGACAGAAACCAGCCCCAGCATTTT	CASSFDRNQPQHF
TRBV20-1	.	.	TRBJ1-1	TGCAGTGCTAGACCCTGGAACACTGAAGCTTTCTTT	CSARPWNTEAFF
TRBV21-1	.	.	TRBJ1-5	TGTGCCAGCAGCAAAATCGTCAGGGGTTCGGGTCAGCCCCAGCATTTT	CASSKIVRGSGQPQHF
TRBV20-1	.	TRBD1	TRBJ1-1	TGCAGTGCCCGGGACAGGATTAACACTGAAGCTTTCTTT	CSARDRINTEAFF